Sequencing of this TCR beta chain was carried out in a study of shared clonotypes between healthy human individuals. On this clone itself: This sample includes further DNA sequences coding for the same CDR3.

Method: immunoSEQ multiplex PCR; TCRdb's copy keeps in-frame clones and lacks some. The table records some 2 million clones, 90% to 95% of them present only once. The CDR3 is 15 amino acids. Germline V gene lookup returns CDR1 SGHRS and CDR2 YFSETQ. V was shortened by 0 bases and J by 0 bases, with 7 bases between the two germline ends. The sample consisted of naive CD4+ T cells sorted from blood. Subset described: CD45RA+ positively selected. The V call is TRBV5-1, the J call TRBJ1-3; possible D gene TRBD1, 5 bases. The receptor comes from a man younger than 30 in good health. The chain's CDR3 is CASSLAGNSGNTIYF. The DNA of the CDR3 is TGCGCCAGCAGCTTGGCAGGGAACTCTGGAAACACCATATATTTT.